Below are 14 T cell receptor beta chains sequenced from a single sample in a study of graft-versus-host responses after intestinal transplantation (dated by TCRdb to the early 2020s). The library was made by the immunoSEQ multiplex PCR assay. This immuneACCESS table, as held by TCRdb, lists in-frame sequences with V and J called but not all clones. Of the missing ones, under half trace to an unresolved V gene in checked studies; the others have no known cause. In this sample the table shows 80,000 to 90,000 clones, roughly 92% of which occur a single time. In total, the top ten clones hold about 0.28% of the sample. Their antigen targets remain unknown. The sample's time point label, decoded: cells obtained before transplantation from donor or recipient. The sequencing used unstimulated CD4+ T cells sorted from spleen or lymph node cells, collected before intestinal transplant. The receptors come from a human donor who received an intestinal transplant.

The CDR3 coding sequence is TGTGCCACCAGCAGAGACCCCGTTCATAGCGGGAGGGCATACGAGCAGTACTTC. This encodes CATSRDPVHSGRAYEQYF. The J gene is TRBJ2-7, the V gene TRBV15; TRBD2 matches 11 bases. V was pared by 0 bases and J by 4 bases, with 11 bases of the junction left unmatched. The CDR3 length is 18 residues. Germline lookup yields CDR1 LNHNV and CDR2 YYDKDF (reference sequence).

This sequence joins TRBV19 and TRBJ2-7; D is perhaps TRBD1 (5 bases). The CDR3 is 15 amino acids. The V end lost 4 bases, the J end lost 3 bases, and 16 bases lay between the germline ends. CDR1 is LNHDA and CDR2 is SQIVND in the germline V gene (reference sequence). CDR3 sequence: CASSTRTTQDYEQYF. In DNA, the CDR3 is TGTGCCAGTAGTACAAGGACAACTCAGGACTACGAGCAGTACTTC.

J is TRBJ2-7 and V is TRBV15; TRBD1 matches 8 bases. Germline values: CDR1 LNHNV, CDR2 YYDKDF (reference sequence). This CDR3 has 16 residues. J was trimmed by 3 bases and V by 0 bases; bases with no gene match: 7. CDR3 bases: TGTGCCACCAGCAGAGATAAACTAGGGACAGGCTACGAGCAGTACTTC. Translated, it gives CATSRDKLGTGYEQYF.

The genes are TRBV6-1 and TRBJ2-2, with D perhaps TRBD2 (5 bases). Germline CDR1 is MNHNS and CDR2 is SASEGT. Trimming left V 2 bases short and J 1 base short, with 8 bases between. The CDR3 is made up of 15 amino acids. The CDR3 spells CASSEHGGNTGELFF. The CDR3 region has the DNA TGTGCCAGCAGTGAACATGGAGGGAACACCGGGGAGCTGTTTTTT.

The chain uses TRBV4-2 and TRBJ2-5; TRBD2 matches 15 bases. V dropped 1 base and J dropped 4; count of bases not matched to a gene: 7. The CDR3 length is 18 residues. Per the germline V gene, CDR1 is LGHNA and CDR2 is YNFKEQ. The CDR3 loop reads CASSQGTSGRARRETQYF. In DNA, the CDR3 is TGTGCCAGCAGCCAAGGGACTAGCGGGAGGGCCAGAAGAGAGACCCAGTACTTC.

The chain uses TRBV6-1 and TRBJ2-1, with 9 bases matching TRBD2. CDR3 length: 17 residues. Losses at the gene ends were 4 bases for V and 6 bases for J; bases not matched to a gene: 13. Germline V gene data show CDR1 as MNHNS and CDR2 as SASEGT. Written as DNA, the CDR3 is TGTGCCAGCAGTGGACCCGGTAGCGGGAGTCCGGGCAATGAGCAGTTCTTC. It codes for CASSGPGSGSPGNEQFF.

V and J are TRBV2 and TRBJ2-3; 8 positions agree with TRBD2. CDR1 is SNHLY and CDR2 is FYNNEI in the germline V gene. The J segment lost 2 bases and the V segment lost 8 bases, leaving 15 bases of the junction unmatched. CDR3 length equals 17 residues. CDR3 amino acids: CASHFLAGLISTDTQYF. The CDR3 nucleotides read TGTGCCAGCCATTTCCTAGCGGGTCTTATATCCACAGATACGCAGTATTTT.

CDR3 coding DNA: TGTGCCTGGAGTAACGGGCAGTGGGACGAGACCCAGTACTTC. Translated: CAWSNGQWDETQYF. The chain is built from TRBV30 and TRBJ2-5; D may match TRBD1 or TRBD2 (5 bases each). V gave up 2 bases and J gave up 5 bases, with 15 bases separating them. This CDR3 has 14 amino acids. Germline V gene sequence: CDR1 GTSNPN, CDR2 SVGIG (reference sequence).

The V call is TRBV7-3, the J call TRBJ2-2, with unresolved D. V was clipped by 5 bases and J by 7 bases, with 8 bases between them. The CDR3 has 12 amino acids. Germline values: CDR1 SGHTA, CDR2 FQGTGA. CDR3 in amino acids: CASSRLGGELFF. In DNA form, the CDR3 reads TGTGCCAGCAGCCGTTTGGGCGGGGAGCTGTTTTTT.

The rearrangement uses TRBV28 and TRBJ2-3; tentative D call: TRBD1 (5 bases). This CDR3 spans 18 amino acids. CDR1 MDHEN and CDR2 SYDVKM come from the germline V gene. Trimming left V 6 bases short and J 1 base short, with 23 bases between. CDR3 coding DNA: TGTGCCAGCAGCCCCTATCTGGGTTTTTGGGGCGGCACAGATACGCAGTATTTT. Protein: CASSPYLGFWGGTDTQYF.

The chain uses TRBV28 and TRBJ2-7; TRBD1 matches 8 bases. V gave up 9 bases and J gave up 3 bases; unmatched junction bases: 16. Germline CDR1 is MDHEN and CDR2 is SYDVKM. The CDR3 totals 16 residues. The DNA of the CDR3 is TGTGCCAGTGTCCCCTCACCGGGACAGGCTATCTACGAGCAGTACTTC. This encodes CASVPSPGQAIYEQYF.

CDR3 coding DNA: TGTGCCAGTAGAGGGGGCCCGCTCACTGGAAACACCATATATTTT. The encoded protein is CASRGGPLTGNTIYF. The genes are TRBV19 and TRBJ1-3; 7 positions match TRBD1. There are 15 residues in the CDR3. CDR1 is LNHDA, CDR2 SQIVND, per germline (reference sequence). Trimming removed 6 bases from V and 2 bases from J; junction bases left unmatched: 7.

This clone was seen only once. V and J are TRBV30 and TRBJ1-2; D is undetermined. The germline V and J ends were trimmed by 0 bases and 0 bases, with 11 bases remaining between them. The CDR3 spans 15 residues. The germline V gene encodes CDR1 GTSNPN and CDR2 SVGIG (reference sequence). CDR3 DNA sequence: TGTGCCTGGAGTGTATGGATACACGCTAACTATGGCTACACCTTC. Amino acid sequence: CAWSVWIHANYGYTF.

The rearrangement links TRBV7-9 to TRBJ1-2, with no clear D. The CDR3 is 13 amino acids. From germline, CDR1 is SEHNR and CDR2 FQNEAQ (reference sequence). Trimming took off 5 bases at V and 6 bases at J, with 13 bases between the two ends. This CDR3 is CASSPPFRDGYTF. The CDR3, as DNA: TGTGCCAGCAGCCCGCCCTTTAGGGATGGCTACACCTTC. The variable domain in full, completed from reference TRBV7-9 and TRBJ1-2, reads DTGVSQNPRHKITKRGQNVTFRCDPISEHNRLYWYRQTLGQGPEFLTYFQNEAQLEKSRLLSDRFSAERPKGSFSTLEIQRTEQGDSAMYLCASSPPFRDGYTFGSGTRLTVV.